The next 9 T cell receptor beta chains were all read from a single sample in a study of early T cells in non-severe SARS-CoV-2 infection. TCRdb used MiXCR to reprocess the 5' RACE reads, holding one entry per CDR3 protein. The data contain 60,000 or so distinct CDR3 sequences, about 13% of them seen just once; the ten biggest clones take up roughly 9.1%. The sample consisted of whole blood. Source of these receptors: an adult who was a healthcare worker with PCR-confirmed SARS-CoV-2 infection or an uninfected control (not recorded which).

This clonotype was observed a handful of times. This chain joins TRBV11-2 and TRBJ2-3; D is unclear. Germline CDR1 SGHAT, CDR2 FQNNGV. The CDR3 length is 16 residues. V was trimmed by 5 bases and J by 3 bases, leaving 18 bases between them. The CDR3, as DNA: TGTGCCAGCAGCCCGAAAGAAATGAAGAAAACAGATACGCAGTATTTT. Its protein is CASSPKEMKKTDTQYF.

Remarks on this clonotype: A clone one base away is much larger, so this may be a read error. The chain combines TRBV11-1 with TRBJ2-7, with a weak D call TRBD1 (5 bases). V gave up 5 bases and J gave up 4 bases, with 12 bases separating them. The CDR3 contains 13 residues. Germline loops: CDR1 SGHAT, CDR2 FQDESV (reference sequence). The CDR3: CASSRTKRYEQYF. As DNA, the CDR3 is TGTGCCAGCAGCCGGACAAAACGTTACGAGCAGTACTTC. The full variable domain, in which reference TRBV11-1 and TRBJ2-7 provide the parts outside the CDR3, is EAEVAQSPRYKITEKSQAVAFWCDPISGHATLYWYRQILGQGPELLVQFQDESVVDDSQLPKDRFSAERLKGVDSTLKIQPAELGDSAMYLCASSRTKRYEQYFGPGTRLTVT.

The gene calls are TRBV7-8 and TRBJ1-4, with D uncertain. Germline values: CDR1 SGHVS, CDR2 FQNEAQ. With 1 base removed from V and 13 bases from J, the gap between germline ends came to 19 bases. The CDR3 contains 15 residues. The CDR3 reads CASSLGAAPGFRLFF. As DNA, the CDR3 is TGTGCCAGCAGCTTAGGGGCAGCCCCGGGTTTTCGACTGTTTTTT.

V gene TRBV7-2 combines with J gene TRBJ2-7; 9 bases are shared with TRBD1. CDR1 is SGHTA, CDR2 FQGNSA, per germline. The CDR3 runs 15 residues. Germline trimming cut 5 bases from V and 2 bases from J; bases unmatched to any gene: 7. The CDR3 region has the DNA TGTGCCAGCAGCCCGTCGGGACAGGGTACCTACGAGCAGTACTTC. Translation gives CASSPSGQGTYEQYF.

A few counts support this clonotype. The chain is built from TRBV7-2 and TRBJ2-7, with D possibly being TRBD1 or TRBD2 (5 bases each). Germline-derived CDR1 and CDR2 are SGHTA and FQGNSA. The CDR3 contains 15 residues. V lost 6 bases to trimming and J lost 2 bases, with 17 bases between them. The CDR3 sequence: CASSPGPGLTYEQYF. CDR3 in DNA: TGTGCCAGCAGTCCGGGGCCGGGGCTGACCTACGAGCAGTACTTC.

There are a few counts of this clonotype. The chain has TRBV9 and TRBJ2-1, with 8 bases lining up with TRBD2. The V and J ends lost 0 bases and 9 bases, in that order; junction bases with no gene match: 11. CDR1 and CDR2 (germline): SGDLS, YYNGEE. This CDR3 comprises 16 residues. The CDR3 loop is CASSVAGGSHSTEQFF. The CDR3 nucleotides read TGTGCCAGCAGCGTAGCGGGGGGGAGCCATTCTACTGAGCAGTTCTTC.

The chain has TRBV28 and TRBJ1-5; D gene uncertain. Trimming removed 3 bases from V and 7 bases from J, with 7 bases in between. This CDR3 spans 12 amino acids. Germline assignment: CDR1 MDHEN and CDR2 SYDVKM. In DNA form, the CDR3 reads TGTGCCAGCAGTTTTAGCGGACAGCCCCAGCATTTT. It translates to CASSFSGQPQHF.

This clonotype was counted a few times. The rearrangement uses TRBV7-9 and TRBJ2-2; 7 bases are a match to TRBD1. J was trimmed by 4 bases and V by 6 bases; bases with no gene match: 5. CDR3 length: 14 residues. The germline CDR1 and CDR2 sequences are SEHNR and FQNEAQ (reference sequence). CDR3 amino acids: CASSRTGATGELFF. CDR3 bases: TGTGCCAGCAGTAGGACAGGAGCCACCGGGGAGCTGTTTTTT.

The chain combines TRBV6-1 with TRBJ1-5; D uncertain. The germline gives CDR1 MNHNS, CDR2 SASEGT. With 3 bases removed from V and 3 bases from J, the gap between germline ends came to 9 bases. The length of the CDR3 is 14 residues. CDR3 sequence (DNA): TGTGCCAGCAGTGATCGGTCCTCCAATCAGCCCCAGCATTTT. Protein product: CASSDRSSNQPQHF.